The 6 T cell receptor beta chains in this list originate from one sample, sequenced in a study of cytomegalovirus exposure and HLA in healthy donors. Primers included in the PCR were 60 Vbeta and 13 Jbeta primers. Method: immunoSEQ multiplex PCR; TCRdb's copy keeps in-frame clones and lacks some. The sample yields around 130,000 clones, 75% to 90% seen once. The source material was PBMCs. All receptors derive from a man aged 40-50 years in good health and CMV-seronegative.

The chain employs TRBV4-2 and TRBJ1-1, with D perhaps matching TRBD1 (5 bases). The V end was cut by 0 bases, the J end by 0 bases, with 11 bases between. CDR3 size: 16 residues. CDR1 LGHNA and CDR2 YNFKEQ come from the germline V gene. CDR3 loop: CASSQEKTGVNTEAFF. As DNA, the CDR3 is TGTGCCAGCAGCCAAGAGAAAACAGGTGTGAACACTGAAGCTTTCTTT.

The chain employs TRBV6-5 and TRBJ1-2, with 7 bases that match TRBD1. Trimming took 4 bases from V and 8 from J; bases not matched to a gene: 4. The CDR3 covers 12 residues. Germline loops: CDR1 MNHEY, CDR2 SVGAGI. The CDR3 region is CASSWTGPGYTF. In DNA form, the CDR3 reads TGTGCCAGCAGTTGGACAGGCCCAGGCTACACCTTC.

The rearrangement uses TRBV4-3 and TRBJ1-6; no definite D call. Deletions cut 2 bases from V and 6 bases from J, with 8 bases between. Looked up from germline, CDR1 is LGHNA and CDR2 is YSLEER. This CDR3 has 14 amino acids. CDR3 sequence (DNA): TGCGCCAGCAGCCAAATGACTCTTAATTCACCCCTCCACTTT. This codes for CASSQMTLNSPLHF.

The chain recombines TRBV6-5 with TRBJ2-7, with D perhaps matching TRBD1 (5 bases). Trimming removed 0 bases from V and 5 bases from J, with 8 bases in between. This CDR3 region has 13 residues. CDR1 is MNHEY and CDR2 is SVGAGI in the germline V gene. CDR3 protein: CASSYSGRDEQYF. The CDR3 coding sequence is TGTGCCAGCAGTTACTCAGGCAGGGACGAGCAGTACTTC.

This sequence joins TRBV6-5 and TRBJ2-2; TRBD2 matches 10 bases. Germline V gene sequence: CDR1 MNHEY, CDR2 SVGAGI. J gave up 7 bases and V 11 bases, and 4 bases lay outside the gene matches. This CDR3 comprises 12 residues. The CDR3 loop is CAGVAGGGELFF. The DNA for the CDR3 is TGTGCCGGGGTAGCGGGAGGCGGGGAGCTGTTTTTT.

The chain is built from TRBV29-1 and TRBJ2-4; D is possibly TRBD2 (7 bases). CDR3 length equals 13 residues. Trimming removed 7 bases from V and 9 bases from J, with 19 bases in between. Germline-derived CDR1 and CDR2 are SQVTM and ANQGSEA. The CDR3 region is CSGGGRGGGIQYF. The CDR3 bases are TGCAGCGGGGGGGGCAGGGGTGGCGGCATTCAGTACTTC.